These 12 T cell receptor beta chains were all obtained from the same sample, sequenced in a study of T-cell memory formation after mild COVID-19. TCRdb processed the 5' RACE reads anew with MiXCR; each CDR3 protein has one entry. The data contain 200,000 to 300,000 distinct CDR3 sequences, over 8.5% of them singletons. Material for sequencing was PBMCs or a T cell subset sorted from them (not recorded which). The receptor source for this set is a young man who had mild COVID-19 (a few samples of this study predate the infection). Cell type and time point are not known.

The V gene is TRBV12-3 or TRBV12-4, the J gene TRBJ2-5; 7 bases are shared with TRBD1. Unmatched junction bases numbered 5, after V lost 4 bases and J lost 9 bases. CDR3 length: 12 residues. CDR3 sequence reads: CASSSSTGAQYF. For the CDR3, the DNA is TGTGCCAGCAGTTCAAGTACAGGGGCCCAGTACTTC.

The CDR3 DNA sequence: TGTGCCAGCCGACGGGGCCGGAGGGAGCTGTTTTTT. It specifies CASRRGRRELFF. This chain joins TRBV6-2 or TRBV6-3 and TRBJ2-2; possibly TRBD1 or TRBD2 for D (5 bases each). Per the germline V gene, CDR1 is MNHEY and CDR2 is SVGEGT. Trimming removed 8 bases at V and 9 bases at J, with 13 bases between. The CDR3 loop spans 12 amino acids.

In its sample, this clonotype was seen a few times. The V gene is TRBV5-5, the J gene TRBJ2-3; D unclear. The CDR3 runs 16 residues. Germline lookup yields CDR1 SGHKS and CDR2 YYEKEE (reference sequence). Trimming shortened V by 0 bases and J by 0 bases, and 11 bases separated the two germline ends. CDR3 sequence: CASSLAVIQSTDTQYF. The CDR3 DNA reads TGTGCCAGCAGCTTGGCCGTTATCCAGAGCACAGATACGCAGTATTTT.

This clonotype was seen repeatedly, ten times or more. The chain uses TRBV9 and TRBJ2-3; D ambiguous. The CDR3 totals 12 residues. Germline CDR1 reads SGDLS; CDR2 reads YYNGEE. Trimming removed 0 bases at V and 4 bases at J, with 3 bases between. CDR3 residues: CASSVAADTQYF. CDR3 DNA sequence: TGTGCCAGCAGCGTAGCAGCAGATACGCAGTATTTT.

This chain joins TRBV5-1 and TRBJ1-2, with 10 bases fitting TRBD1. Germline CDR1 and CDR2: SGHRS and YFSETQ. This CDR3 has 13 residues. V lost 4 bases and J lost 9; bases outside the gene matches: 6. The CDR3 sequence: CASSGTGEESYTF. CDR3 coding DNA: TGCGCCAGCAGCGGGACAGGGGAAGAGAGCTACACCTTC.

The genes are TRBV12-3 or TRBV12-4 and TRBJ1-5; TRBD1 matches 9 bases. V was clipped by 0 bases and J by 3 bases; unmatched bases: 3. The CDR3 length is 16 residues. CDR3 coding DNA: TGTGCCAGCAGTTTAGCGCGGACAGGGGACAATCAGCCCCAGCATTTT. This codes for CASSLARTGDNQPQHF.

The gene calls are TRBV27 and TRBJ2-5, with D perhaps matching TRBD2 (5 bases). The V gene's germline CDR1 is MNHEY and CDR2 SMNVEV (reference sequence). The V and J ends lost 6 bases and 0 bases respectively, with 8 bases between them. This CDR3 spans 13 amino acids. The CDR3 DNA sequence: TGTGCCAGCAGACCCGGGGACCAAGAGACCCAGTACTTC. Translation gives CASRPGDQETQYF.

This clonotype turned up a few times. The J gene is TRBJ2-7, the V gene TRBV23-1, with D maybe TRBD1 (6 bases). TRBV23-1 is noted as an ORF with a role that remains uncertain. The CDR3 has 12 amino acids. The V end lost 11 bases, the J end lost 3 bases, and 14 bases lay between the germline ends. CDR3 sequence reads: CAYRVQHYEQYV. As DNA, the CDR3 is TGCGCCTACAGGGTCCAACACTACGAGCAGTACGTC.

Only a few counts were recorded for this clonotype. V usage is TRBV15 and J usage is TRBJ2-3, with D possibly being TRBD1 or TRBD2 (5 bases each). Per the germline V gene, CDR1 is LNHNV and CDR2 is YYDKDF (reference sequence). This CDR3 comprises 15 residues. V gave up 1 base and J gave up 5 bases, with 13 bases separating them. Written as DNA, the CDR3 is TGTGCCACCAGCAGAGGGGGGACCATAGGAGATACGCAGTATTTT. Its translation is CATSRGGTIGDTQYF.

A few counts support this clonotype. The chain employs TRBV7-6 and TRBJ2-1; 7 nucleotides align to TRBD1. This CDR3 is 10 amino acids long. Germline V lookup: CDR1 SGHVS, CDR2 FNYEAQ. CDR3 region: CTTGDNEQFF. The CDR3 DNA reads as TGTACTACAGGGGACAATGAGCAGTTCTTC.

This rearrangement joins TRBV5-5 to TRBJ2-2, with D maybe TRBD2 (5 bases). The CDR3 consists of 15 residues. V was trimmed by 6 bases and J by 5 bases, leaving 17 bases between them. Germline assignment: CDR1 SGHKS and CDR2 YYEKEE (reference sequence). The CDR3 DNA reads TGTGCCAGCACCAACCGGGAAAGTCCTACCGGGGAGCTGTTTTTT. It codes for CASTNRESPTGELFF.

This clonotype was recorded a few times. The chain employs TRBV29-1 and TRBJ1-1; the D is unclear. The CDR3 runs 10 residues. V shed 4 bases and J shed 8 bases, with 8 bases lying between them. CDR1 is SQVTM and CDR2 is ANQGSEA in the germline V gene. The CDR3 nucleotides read TGCAGCGTTGTAGGCAGCGAAGCTTTCTTT. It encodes CSVVGSEAFF.